Below are 30 T cell receptor beta chains sequenced from a single sample in a study of vaccination effects on CD4 cells after COVID-19. Scientists isolated CD4+ T cells after an approximately 9-day culture period ended. All participants had two doses of either the BNT162b2 or mRNA-1273 vaccine. Measured with immunoSEQ multiplex PCR; TCRdb has only the in-frame clones, and not every one. The table lists 37,000 or so clones, about two thirds of them singletons. Antigens for these TCRs are unknown. The source was CD4+ T cells from PBMCs cultured without peptide, collected after COVID-19 vaccination. The receptors were gathered from a human donor who received a COVID-19 vaccine.

V and J are TRBV9 and TRBJ2-3; the D is unclear. The V end was cut by 2 bases, the J end by 0 bases, with 4 bases between. This CDR3 contains 13 residues. Germline values: CDR1 SGDLS, CDR2 YYNGEE. The CDR3 region is CASSVTSTDTQYF. As DNA, the CDR3 is TGTGCCAGCAGCGTTACGAGCACAGATACGCAGTATTTT.

The chain recombines TRBV28 with TRBJ2-1; D ambiguous. The CDR3 extends over 17 amino acids. Germline assignment: CDR1 MDHEN and CDR2 SYDVKM. Trimming took 3 bases from V and 0 from J, leaving 15 bases between them. CDR3 protein: CASSLGSTSSSYNEQFF. DNA of the CDR3: TGTGCCAGCAGTTTGGGGTCTACTTCAAGCTCCTACAATGAGCAGTTCTTC.

The rearrangement links TRBV6-5 to TRBJ2-5, with TRBD1 identical over 9 bases. Unmatched junction bases numbered 6, after V lost 2 bases and J lost 5 bases. The CDR3 loop spans 15 amino acids. In germline, CDR1 is MNHEY, CDR2 SVGAGI. CDR3 coding DNA: TGTGCCAGCAGTTACCGGGACAGGGATCGGGAGACCCAGTACTTC. It specifies CASSYRDRDRETQYF.

The chain couples TRBV18 to TRBJ1-5; D is ambiguous. The CDR3 runs 13 residues. Trimming pared 3 bases from V and 0 bases from J, leaving 3 bases between. Per the germline V gene, CDR1 is KGHSH and CDR2 is LQKENI. CDR3 DNA sequence: TGTGCCAGCTCACCGGCTAGCAATCAGCCCCAGCATTTT. As protein: CASSPASNQPQHF.

This clone was recorded only once. The CDR3 loop reads CASSYLAGDTEAFF. CDR3 bases: TGTGCCAGCAGTTACTTGGCGGGAGACACTGAAGCTTTCTTT. The V gene is TRBV6-5, the J gene TRBJ1-1; D uncertain. The V gene's germline CDR1 is MNHEY and CDR2 SVGAGI. V was trimmed by 1 base and J by 3 bases, leaving 9 bases between them. The CDR3 is 14 residues long.

The chain combines TRBV30 with TRBJ1-2; D may be TRBD1 (6 bases). Trimming cost V 0 bases and J 8 bases, with 13 bases left between them. From germline, CDR1 is GTSNPN and CDR2 SVGIG (reference sequence). The CDR3 is 13 residues long. The CDR3 here is CAWSVGAGAGYTF. The CDR3 DNA sequence: TGTGCCTGGAGTGTAGGGGCAGGGGCAGGCTACACCTTC.

This clone has more than one count but fewer than ten. This sequence joins TRBV5-1 and TRBJ1-4; a possible D gene is TRBD1 (5 bases). Germline V CDR1 and CDR2: SGHRS, YFSETQ. The CDR3 has 15 amino acids. V was clipped by 0 bases and J by 8 bases, with 14 bases between them. Here the CDR3 reads CASSLDGDQREKLFF. The CDR3, as DNA: TGCGCCAGCAGCTTGGACGGGGACCAGAGGGAAAAACTGTTTTTT.

The rearrangement joins TRBV7-2 to TRBJ1-1, with D tentatively TRBD1 (6 bases). This CDR3 comprises 14 residues. V was shortened by 6 bases and J by 2 bases, with 13 bases between the two germline ends. Germline V gives CDR1 SGHTA, CDR2 FQGNSA. The CDR3, as DNA: TGTGCCAGCAGGACAGGACAGATAAACACTGAAGCTTTCTTT. Amino acids: CASRTGQINTEAFF.

J is TRBJ1-1 and V is TRBV30; no reliable D call. Trimming left V 2 bases short and J 9 bases short, with 13 bases between. Germline CDR1 is GTSNPN and CDR2 is SVGIG (reference sequence). The CDR3 runs 12 residues. CDR3 nucleotides: TGTGCCTGGAGTAGGATGACTGTGAAAGCTTTCTTT. It encodes CAWSRMTVKAFF.

The chain is built from TRBV18 and TRBJ1-2; D remains unclear. This CDR3 contains 13 residues. Trimming removed 5 bases from V and 8 bases from J, with 15 bases in between. From germline, CDR1 is KGHSH and CDR2 LQKENI. The CDR3 DNA is TGTGCCAGCTCAAGTCAGGATGGAATCGGCTACACCTTC. Encoded protein: CASSSQDGIGYTF.

The chain uses TRBV9 and TRBJ1-1, with no clear D. V was trimmed by 4 bases and J by 8 bases, leaving 9 bases between them. This CDR3 is built from 11 residues. The germline V gene encodes CDR1 SGDLS and CDR2 YYNGEE. CDR3 nucleotide sequence: TGTGCCAGCAGCCCCCAGCGGGAAGCTTTCTTT. Its translation: CASSPQREAFF.

The chain links TRBV4-2 to TRBJ2-7; 10 positions match TRBD2. Germline V gene sequence: CDR1 LGHNA, CDR2 YNFKEQ. The CDR3 is 16 amino acids. Losses at the gene ends were 0 bases for V and 2 bases for J; bases not matched to a gene: 4. The CDR3 here is CASSQDISGGAYEQYF. In nucleotides, the CDR3 is TGTGCCAGCAGCCAAGATATAAGCGGGGGGGCCTACGAGCAGTACTTC.

A single count supports this clone. V is TRBV7-9 and J is TRBJ1-4; a weak D match, TRBD1 (5 bases). The CDR3 covers 15 residues. Germline V gene lookup returns CDR1 SEHNR and CDR2 FQNEAQ (reference sequence). The V end lost 5 bases, the J end lost 5 bases, and 15 bases lay between the germline ends. The CDR3 DNA reads as TGTGCCAGCAGCGCCTTCAGGGCCGAGAATGAAAAACTGTTTTTT. Translating gives CASSAFRAENEKLFF.

The CDR3: CASSQGRGSSNYEQYF. Written as DNA, the CDR3 is TGCGCCAGCAGCCAAGGTCGGGGTTCCTCAAATTACGAGCAGTACTTC. The chain carries TRBV4-1 and TRBJ2-7; a weak D match, TRBD2 (5 bases). Germline CDR1 and CDR2: MGHRA and YSYEKL. This CDR3 contains 16 residues. V was trimmed by 1 base and J by 4 bases, leaving 17 bases between them.

CDR3: CASSAVGDYGYTF. The DNA of the CDR3 is TGTGCCAGCTCAGCAGTGGGAGACTATGGCTACACCTTC. This chain joins TRBV18 and TRBJ1-2; D uncertain. V was pared by 5 bases and J by 3 bases, with 10 bases between. Germline CDR1 is KGHSH and CDR2 is LQKENI. This CDR3 comprises 13 residues. Full variable domain (rest looked up from reference TRBV18 and TRBJ1-2): NAGVMQNPRHLVRRRGQEARLRCSPMKGHSHVYWYRQLPEEGLKFMVYLQKENIIDESGMPKERFSAEFPKEGPSILRIQQVVRGDSAAYFCASSAVGDYGYTFGSGTRLTVV.

The chain recombines TRBV6-5 with TRBJ1-5; possibly TRBD1 for D (6 bases). V was cut by 2 bases and J by 6 bases, with 8 bases left in between. The CDR3 spans 13 residues. The germline V gene encodes CDR1 MNHEY and CDR2 SVGAGI. The CDR3 nucleotides read TGTGCCAGCAGTTACGCACAGGGTCAGCCCCAGCATTTT. Protein sequence: CASSYAQGQPQHF.

This clone was seen a few times. The rearrangement uses TRBV10-3 and TRBJ2-7; D may be TRBD1 or TRBD2 (5 bases each). The CDR3 spans 17 residues. Deletions cut 0 bases from V and 3 bases from J, with 18 bases between. The germline V gene encodes CDR1 ENHRY and CDR2 SYGVKD. The CDR3 sequence is CAISESPPSGTLYEQYF. The CDR3 region has the DNA TGTGCCATCAGTGAGTCGCCTCCTTCCGGGACCCTCTACGAGCAGTACTTC.

This clone was detected a few times. In nucleotides, the CDR3 is TGCGCCAGCAGCTTAACTAGCGGGGGGCAAGAGACCCAGTACTTC. Its translation: CASSLTSGGQETQYF. V is TRBV5-1 and J is TRBJ2-5, with 12 bases that match TRBD2. CDR1 is SGHRS, CDR2 YFSETQ, per germline. The CDR3 has 15 residues. The V segment lost 2 bases and the J segment 2 bases; nucleotides outside the gene matches: 1.

The DNA for the CDR3 is TGTGCCAGCAGCCGCGAGGAAAGCTCCTATAATTCACCCCTCCACTTT. Protein: CASSREESSYNSPLHF. This chain uses TRBV13 with TRBJ1-6; no reliable D call. The CDR3 is 16 residues long. Germline V gene lookup returns CDR1 PRHDT and CDR2 FYEKMQ (reference sequence). The ends were cut back, 5 bases at V and 0 bases at J, with 11 bases in the middle. The whole variable domain, remainder taken from reference TRBV13 and TRBJ1-6, is AAGVIQSPRHLIKEKRETATLKCYPIPRHDTVYWYQQGPGQDPQFLISFYEKMQSDKGSIPDRFSAQQFSDYHSELNMSSLELGDSALYFCASSREESSYNSPLHFGNGTRLTVT.

In this sample, this clone turned up a few times. The chain carries TRBV7-9 and TRBJ1-2; D may be TRBD1 (5 bases). This CDR3 has 15 amino acids. Germline-derived CDR1 and CDR2 are SEHNR and FQNEAQ (reference sequence). Trimming took 1 base from V and 7 from J, leaving 16 bases between them. The CDR3 nucleotides read TGTGCCAGCAGCTTAGGGGTGTCGGGGGGGTTTGGCTACACCTTC. This sequence encodes CASSLGVSGGFGYTF.

The chain carries TRBV6-6 and TRBJ2-2, with 8 bases that match TRBD1. V gave up 6 bases and J gave up 7 bases; unmatched junction bases: 7. CDR3 length: 14 residues. CDR1 is MNHNY and CDR2 is SVGAGI in the germline V gene (reference sequence). CDR3 DNA sequence: TGTGCCAGCAGATGGACAGGGTACGACGGGGAGCTGTTTTTT. Translating gives CASRWTGYDGELFF.

The J gene is TRBJ2-3, the V gene TRBV4-1, with a tentative D call TRBD1 (6 bases). The CDR3 is made up of 15 amino acids. CDR1 is MGHRA and CDR2 is YSYEKL in the germline V gene. V dropped 0 bases and J dropped 2 bases, with 9 bases sitting between them. The CDR3 is CASSQETGYTDTQYF. CDR3 bases: TGCGCCAGCAGCCAAGAGACAGGCTACACAGATACGCAGTATTTT.

For this clone: This specimen includes other DNA sequences encoding the same CDR3. CDR3 sequence: CASSLAGGQETQYF. For the CDR3, the DNA is TGTGCCAGCAGCTTAGCTGGGGGGCAAGAGACCCAGTACTTC. The genes are TRBV7-9 and TRBJ2-5; D is perhaps TRBD2 (6 bases). The CDR3 is 14 amino acids. The germline V and J ends were trimmed by 0 bases and 2 bases, with 7 bases remaining between them. Germline V gene lookup returns CDR1 SEHNR and CDR2 FQNEAQ (reference sequence).

The rearrangement links TRBV5-4 to TRBJ1-2; 9 nucleotides match TRBD1. This CDR3 spans 15 amino acids. V dropped 6 bases and J dropped 5; count of bases not matched to a gene: 11. The germline V gene has CDR1 SGHNT and CDR2 YYREEE (reference sequence). The CDR3 coding sequence is TGTGCCAGCATCGACCAGGGACAGGGAAAGTATGGCTACACCTTC. It codes for CASIDQGQGKYGYTF.

The chain employs TRBV30 and TRBJ1-2; D possibly corresponds to TRBD1 (5 bases). Germline values: CDR1 GTSNPN, CDR2 SVGIG (reference sequence). The CDR3 is 12 amino acids. DNA of the CDR3: TGTGCTTGGTTGGGCGGGGGGTATGGCTACACCTTC. Amino acid sequence: CAWLGGGYGYTF.

This chain joins TRBV6-1 and TRBJ1-6; D uncertain. Germline CDR1 is MNHNS and CDR2 is SASEGT. There are 16 residues in the CDR3. The V end lost 3 bases, the J end lost 0 bases, and 9 bases lay between the germline ends. The CDR3 DNA follows: TGTGCCAGCAGTGACATGTGGAGCTCCTATAATTCACCCCTCCACTTT. Translated, it gives CASSDMWSSYNSPLHF.

The rearrangement links TRBV5-1 to TRBJ1-3; no clear D. There are 16 residues in the CDR3. The V end was cut by 1 base, the J end by 4 bases, with 15 bases between. The V gene's germline CDR1 is SGHRS and CDR2 YFSETQ. The CDR3 spells CASSLSPLGNGNTIYF. CDR3 DNA: TGCGCCAGCAGCTTGTCTCCGCTCGGGAACGGAAACACCATATATTTT.

In its sample, this clone was seen a few times. V and J are TRBV3-1 (or the pseudogene TRBV3-2) and TRBJ2-7; D is possibly TRBD1 or TRBD2 (5 bases each). Germline V gene sequence: CDR1 LGHDT, CDR2 YNNKEL (reference sequence). CDR3 length equals 15 residues. The V gene lost 1 base and the J gene lost 4 bases, with 14 bases spanning the gap. This CDR3 reads CASSQGPGTGYEQYF. CDR3 nucleotide sequence: TGTGCCAGCAGCCAAGGTCCTGGGACCGGGTACGAGCAGTACTTC.

CDR3: CASSFGVPNTEAFF. DNA of the CDR3: TGTGCCAGCAGTTTCGGGGTCCCGAACACTGAAGCTTTCTTT. The chain recombines TRBV27 with TRBJ1-1; D not certain. The V end was cut by 3 bases, the J end by 1 base, with 9 bases between. CDR3 size: 14 residues. CDR1 is MNHEY, CDR2 SMNVEV, per germline (reference sequence).

The chain combines TRBV27 with TRBJ2-7, with D maybe TRBD2 (6 bases). This CDR3 region has 16 residues. CDR1 MNHEY and CDR2 SMNVEV come from the germline V gene (reference sequence). V was clipped by 5 bases and J by 2 bases, with 19 bases between them. CDR3 bases: TGTGCCAGCAGTCTCGCGACTAGATTCAGCCCCTACGAGCAGTACTTC. Protein product: CASSLATRFSPYEQYF.